This T cell receptor (beta chain) was identified in a study of blood T cell repertoires in COVID-19. Study information: Samples taken during acute and convalescent COVID-19 were collected in the United States, Italy and Spain. In each case, the material was cDNA or gDNA derived from T cells, B-cell-depleted T cells, or PBMCs.

Original data processing: Amplifying reference gene primers gave estimates of nucleated cell counts. TCRdb's copy holds only in-frame clones and misses some; the assay was immunoSEQ multiplex PCR. V and J calls and clone size are copied from that table; D and trimming were computed from the DNA. The data hold some 110,000 clones, with about 80% observed a single time. Trimming stripped 6 bases from V and 4 bases from J, with 20 bases between. Germline CDR1 and CDR2: SGHTA and FQGTGA. CDR3 length: 16 residues. The origin of this receptor is a woman of 80 years or more with active or convalescent COVID-19. The V and J genes are TRBV7-3 and TRBJ2-3; D may be TRBD2 (6 bases). The sequencing input was peripheral blood. The CDR3 reads CASSKPGPGVADTQYF. CDR3 nucleotides: TGTGCCAGCAGTAAACCGGGACCGGGAGTCGCAGATACGCAGTATTTT.